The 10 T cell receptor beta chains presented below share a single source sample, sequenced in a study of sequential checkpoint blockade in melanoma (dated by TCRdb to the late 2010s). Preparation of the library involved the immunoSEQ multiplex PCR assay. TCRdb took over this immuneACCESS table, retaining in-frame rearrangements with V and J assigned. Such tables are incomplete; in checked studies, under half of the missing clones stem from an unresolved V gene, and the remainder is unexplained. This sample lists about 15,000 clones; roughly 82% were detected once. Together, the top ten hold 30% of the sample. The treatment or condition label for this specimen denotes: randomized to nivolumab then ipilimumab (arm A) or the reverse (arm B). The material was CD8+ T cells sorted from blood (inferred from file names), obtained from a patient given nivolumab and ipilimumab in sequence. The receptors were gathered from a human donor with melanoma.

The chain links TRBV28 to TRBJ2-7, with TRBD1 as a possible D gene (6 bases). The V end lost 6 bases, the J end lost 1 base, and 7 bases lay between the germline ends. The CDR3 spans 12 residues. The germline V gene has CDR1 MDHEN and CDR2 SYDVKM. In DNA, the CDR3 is TGTGCCAGCAGCGACAGGTCCTACGAGCAGTACTTC. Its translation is CASSDRSYEQYF.

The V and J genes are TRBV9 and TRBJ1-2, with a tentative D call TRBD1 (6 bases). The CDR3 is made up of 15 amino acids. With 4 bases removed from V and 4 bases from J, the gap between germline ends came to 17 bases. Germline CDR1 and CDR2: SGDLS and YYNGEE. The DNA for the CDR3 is TGTGCCAGCAGCCCCCGGGGGGGGGCTCTCTATGGCTACACCTTC. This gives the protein CASSPRGGALYGYTF.

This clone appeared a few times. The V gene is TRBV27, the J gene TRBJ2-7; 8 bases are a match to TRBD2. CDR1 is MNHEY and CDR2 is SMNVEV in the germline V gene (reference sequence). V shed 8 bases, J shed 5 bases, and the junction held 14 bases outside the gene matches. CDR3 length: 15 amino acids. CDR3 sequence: CASGLRSGSGNEQYF. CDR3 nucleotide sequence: TGTGCCAGCGGCTTACGGAGCGGGAGTGGGAACGAGCAGTACTTC.

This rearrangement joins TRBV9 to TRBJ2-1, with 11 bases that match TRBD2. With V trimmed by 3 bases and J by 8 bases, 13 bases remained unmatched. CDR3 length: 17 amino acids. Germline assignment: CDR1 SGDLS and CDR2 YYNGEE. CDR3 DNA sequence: TGTGCCAGCAGCGCGGGGACTAGCGGATACTATAGGGATGAGCAGTTCTTC. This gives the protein CASSAGTSGYYRDEQFF. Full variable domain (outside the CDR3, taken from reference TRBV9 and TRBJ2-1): DSGVTQTPKHLITATGQRVTLRCSPRSGDLSVYWYQQSLDQGLQFLIQYYNGEERAKGNILERFSAQQFPDLHSELNLSSLELGDSALYFCASSAGTSGYYRDEQFFGPGTRLTVL.

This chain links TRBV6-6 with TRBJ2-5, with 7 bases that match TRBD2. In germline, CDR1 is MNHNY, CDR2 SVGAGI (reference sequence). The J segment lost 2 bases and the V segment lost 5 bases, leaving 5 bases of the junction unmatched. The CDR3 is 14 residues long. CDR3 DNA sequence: TGTGCCAGCAGTGACAGCGGGGCTCAAGAGACCCAGTACTTC. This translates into CASSDSGAQETQYF.

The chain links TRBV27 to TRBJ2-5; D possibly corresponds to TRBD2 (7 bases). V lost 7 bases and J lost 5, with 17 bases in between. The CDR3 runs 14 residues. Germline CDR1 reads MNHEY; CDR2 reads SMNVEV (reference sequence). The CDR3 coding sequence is TGTGCCAGCACGAGGGGGTCCGGGGGGGAGACCCAGTACTTC. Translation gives CASTRGSGGETQYF.

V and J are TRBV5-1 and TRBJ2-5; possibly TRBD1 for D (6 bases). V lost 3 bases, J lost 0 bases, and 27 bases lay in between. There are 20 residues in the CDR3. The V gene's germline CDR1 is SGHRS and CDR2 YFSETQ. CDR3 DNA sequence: TGCGCCAGCAGCTCGGGTGAGGGCCGGGACACCTACGTGTACCAAGAGACCCAGTACTTC. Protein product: CASSSGEGRDTYVYQETQYF.

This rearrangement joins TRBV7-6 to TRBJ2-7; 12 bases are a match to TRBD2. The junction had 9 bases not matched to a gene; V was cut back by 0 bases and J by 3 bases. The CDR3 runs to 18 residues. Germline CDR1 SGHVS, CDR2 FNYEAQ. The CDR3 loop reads CASSLAVASGGENYEQYF. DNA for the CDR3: TGTGCCAGCAGCTTAGCGGTGGCTAGCGGGGGGGAAAACTACGAGCAGTACTTC.

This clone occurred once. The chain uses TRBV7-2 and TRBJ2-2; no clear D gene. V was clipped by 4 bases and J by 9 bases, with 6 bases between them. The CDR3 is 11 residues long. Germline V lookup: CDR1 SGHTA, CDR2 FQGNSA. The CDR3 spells CASSSGRELFF. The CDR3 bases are TGTGCCAGCAGCTCAGGCAGGGAGCTGTTTTTT.

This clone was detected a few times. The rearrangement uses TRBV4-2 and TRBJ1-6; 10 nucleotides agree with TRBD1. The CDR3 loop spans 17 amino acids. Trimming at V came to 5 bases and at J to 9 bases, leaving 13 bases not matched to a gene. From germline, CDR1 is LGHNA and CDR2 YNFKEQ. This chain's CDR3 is CASSFHDRQGAGSPLHF. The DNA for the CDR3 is TGTGCCAGCAGCTTCCACGATAGACAGGGGGCAGGTTCACCCCTCCACTTT.